Below are 8 T cell receptor beta chains sequenced from a single sample in a study of radiotherapy plus CTLA-4 blockade in lung cancer. Generated by immunoSEQ multiplex PCR, the TCRdb table keeps only in-frame clones and is missing some. This table holds around 59,000 clones, 70% to 80% found once. The sample here was peripheral blood, taken from a patient treated with radiotherapy plus ipilimumab. These receptors originate from a human donor with non-small cell lung cancer who had a partial response to radiotherapy plus ipilimumab.

The rearrangement joins TRBV5-1 to TRBJ2-1; 9 nucleotides line up with TRBD2. With 0 bases clipped from V and 8 bases from J, the junction kept 6 bases outside the gene matches. The CDR3 contains 15 residues. The germline V gene encodes CDR1 SGHRS and CDR2 YFSETQ. CDR3 residues: CASSLGGGASHEQFF. The CDR3, as DNA: TGCGCCAGCAGCTTGGGCGGGGGGGCCTCCCATGAGCAGTTCTTC.

This clone has just a few counts. V and J are TRBV6-1 and TRBJ2-7; 12 nucleotides align to TRBD1. The CDR3 is 15 residues long. Germline CDR1 is MNHNS and CDR2 is SASEGT. The J segment lost 6 bases and the V segment lost 6 bases, leaving 9 bases of the junction unmatched. The CDR3, as DNA: TGTGCCAGCAGCCCTCCGGGACAGGGGGCTGGCGAGCAGTACTTC. It translates to CASSPPGQGAGEQYF.

As DNA, the CDR3 is TGTGCCACCACCACAGGGGGGACCACGGGAGGCTACACCTTC. As protein: CATTTGGTTGGYTF. The V and J genes are TRBV15 and TRBJ1-2; 8 nucleotides match TRBD1. Trimming took 7 bases from V and 8 from J; bases not matched to a gene: 12. Germline V gene lookup returns CDR1 LNHNV and CDR2 YYDKDF (reference sequence). There are 14 residues in the CDR3. The variable domain in full, with the rest retrieved from reference TRBV15 and TRBJ1-2, is DAMVIQNPRYQVTQFGKPVTLSCSQTLNHNVMYWYQQKSSQAPKLLFHYYDKDFNNEADTPDNFQSRRPNTSFCFLDIRSPGLGDTAMYLCATTTGGTTGGYTFGSGTRLTVV.

A single count supports this clone. The chain joins TRBV28 to TRBJ1-1; 8 bases agree with TRBD1. This CDR3 is 15 amino acids long. CDR1 MDHEN and CDR2 SYDVKM come from the germline V gene. Trimming cost V 8 bases and J 4 bases; bases outside gene matches: 12. The chain's CDR3 is CASPPRTGRSTEAFF. CDR3 nucleotides: TGTGCCAGCCCCCCTCGGACAGGGCGATCCACTGAAGCTTTCTTT.

CDR3 sequence reads: CASSYVGARQETQYF. The CDR3 DNA is TGTGCCAGCAGTTACGTGGGGGCCCGCCAAGAGACCCAGTACTTC. This rearrangement joins TRBV6-5 to TRBJ2-5; a weak D match, TRBD1 (6 bases). Germline assignment: CDR1 MNHEY and CDR2 SVGAGI. There are 15 residues in the CDR3. The V and J ends lost 2 bases and 1 base respectively, with 11 bases between them.

The CDR3 bases are TGTGCCAGCAGCCCCAGGGGCGGGGGCTATACTGAAGCTTTCTTT. The encoded protein is CASSPRGGGYTEAFF. This sequence joins TRBV7-2 and TRBJ1-1; TRBD1 is a possible D gene (6 bases). The CDR3 extends over 15 amino acids. Germline CDR1 SGHTA, CDR2 FQGNSA. Trimming left V 5 bases short and J 5 bases short, with 18 bases between.

V gene TRBV28 combines with J gene TRBJ1-1; 8 nucleotides line up with TRBD1. This CDR3 is 12 amino acids long. The V gene's germline CDR1 is MDHEN and CDR2 SYDVKM. The V and J ends lost 4 bases and 11 bases, in that order; junction bases with no gene match: 6. CDR3 sequence (DNA): TGTGCCAGCAGTTCGGCAGGGGGCGCGGCTTTCTTT. This sequence encodes CASSSAGGAAFF.

This chain connects TRBV6-1 to TRBJ1-3; weak D call: TRBD1 (5 bases). The CDR3 is 13 residues long. Trimming pared 2 bases from V and 9 bases from J, leaving 11 bases between. Germline V gives CDR1 MNHNS, CDR2 SASEGT. As DNA, the CDR3 is TGTGCCAGCAGTGAATCCAGGGTCGGCACCATATATTTT. Residues: CASSESRVGTIYF.